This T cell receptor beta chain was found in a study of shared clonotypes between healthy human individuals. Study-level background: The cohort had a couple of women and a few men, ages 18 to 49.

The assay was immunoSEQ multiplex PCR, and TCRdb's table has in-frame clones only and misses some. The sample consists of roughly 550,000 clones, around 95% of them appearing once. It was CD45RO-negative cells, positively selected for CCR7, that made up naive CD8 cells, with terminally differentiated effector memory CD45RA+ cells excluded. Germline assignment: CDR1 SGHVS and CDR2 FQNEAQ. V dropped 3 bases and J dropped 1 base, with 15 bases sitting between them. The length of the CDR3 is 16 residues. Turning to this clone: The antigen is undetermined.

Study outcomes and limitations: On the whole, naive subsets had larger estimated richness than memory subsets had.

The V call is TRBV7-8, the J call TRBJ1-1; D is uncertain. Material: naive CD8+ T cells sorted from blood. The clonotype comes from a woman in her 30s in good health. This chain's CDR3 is CASSFSWALRNTEAFF. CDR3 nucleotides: TGTGCCAGCAGCTTCAGCTGGGCCCTGAGGAACACTGAAGCTTTCTTT.